The T cell receptor beta chain under discussion was sequenced for a study of blood T cell repertoires in COVID-19 (dated by TCRdb to about 2020). Turning to the overall study: Samples from collaborators originated in the United States, Italy and Spain and spanned both the acute and convalescent phases of COVID-19. Where available, HLA class I and class II types were obtained from metadata supplied by the sample provider rather than from assay-based typing. The samples were drawn from the first 160 participants of the ongoing ImmuneRACE study and from 1,254 subjects provided by 6 global collaborators. Sample metadata almost always included a de-identified subject ID, COVID-19 status, age in years and sex. The prospective study material was composed of cDNA or gDNA derived from T cells, B-cell-depleted T cells, or PBMCs. The repertoires were made available in a free public database intended to serve as a resource for research on the immune response to SARS-CoV-2. Subjects who had been exposed to COVID-19, were actively infected with it, or had recovered from it provided the deeply sampled blood TCRbeta repertoires that made up the dataset. The paper as a whole reports these results and caveats: Clinical and demographic metadata were provided uncurated, with the amount varying by source and participant.

The immunoSEQ Assay, a bias-controlled multiplex PCR, was used to amplify TCRbeta CDR3 regions from genomic DNA. The authors' analysis ran thus. Within the assay, amplification of reference gene primers was used to estimate how many nucleated cells each sample contained. To quantify the absolute abundance of each unique TCRbeta CDR3 rearrangement, sequence reads were collapsed and filtered. For each sample, productive Simpson clonality was calculated as the square root of Simpson's diversity index across productive rearrangements. Drawn from immuneACCESS, this table holds only the in-frame rearrangements with V and J called that TCRdb kept. Clones are partly lost; checked studies trace under half to an unresolved V gene and leave the rest unexplained. Clonal size and the V and J genes are those of that table, whereas D and trimming came from the DNA. The sample table shows about 230,000 clones, and 87% are seen once. The ten most abundant clones make up about 12% of the sample.

Note on this clone: Its antigen is currently not known. Base qualities are missing; no much larger clone stands one base away.

A second Seattle source provided samples from volunteer blood donors who had recovered from COVID-19. Each collaborating institution followed its own protocols to collect whole blood in K2EDTA tubes. For TCRbeta analysis, collaborators shipped samples as frozen whole blood, isolated PBMCs, or DNA extracted from either of those sample types. From cysteine to phenylalanine, the CDR3 is 16 amino acids long. This entry keeps only the CDR3 DNA: 48 bases, framed from base 1. Here V drops 4 bases and J drops 2 bases, and the junction holds 6 bases not matched to any gene. CDR1 and CDR2, looked up from the germline V gene, are MDHEN and SYDVKM.

Sequencing used peripheral blood. This receptor was taken from a woman younger than 30 who had recovered from COVID-19. The receptor chain draws on TRBV28 and TRBJ2-5, and 11 bases in between align with TRBD2. This receptor carries the CDR3 CASSSPTSGDQETQYF. The DNA is TGTGCCAGCAGTTCCCCGACTAGCGGGGATCAAGAGACCCAGTACTTC.